These 30 T cell receptor beta chains originate from one sample sequenced in a study of T cell changes during pregnancy in multiple sclerosis. This table comes from immunoSEQ multiplex PCR, and its TCRdb copy is limited to in-frame clones, with some not included. The sample consists of tens of thousands of clones, approximately 92% of them appearing once. Sequences were derived from CD8+ T cells from peripheral blood mononuclear cells, sampled in the third trimester of pregnancy. The receptors were gathered from a female donor with multiple sclerosis, enrolled in a pregnancy study.

The CDR3 reads CASSGTSGNFNEQFF. In DNA, the CDR3 is TGTGCCAGCAGTGGGACTAGCGGTAATTTCAATGAGCAGTTCTTC. The chain couples TRBV6-1 to TRBJ2-1; 10 nucleotides line up with TRBD2. After removal of 4 bases from V and 6 bases from J, the junction contained 6 bases not matched to a gene. The CDR3 has 15 amino acids. The germline CDR1 and CDR2 sequences are MNHNS and SASEGT.

The chain has TRBV6-6 and TRBJ2-7; D unclear. V was shortened by 5 bases and J by 0 bases, with 8 bases between the two germline ends. The length of the CDR3 is 13 residues. Germline CDR1 reads MNHNY; CDR2 reads SVGAGI (reference sequence). For the CDR3, the DNA is TGTGCCAGCAGTCGTCAGGTCTCCTACGAGCAGTACTTC. Translating it yields CASSRQVSYEQYF.

This chain joins TRBV11-2 and TRBJ2-1; TRBD2 might be the D (6 bases). CDR1 SGHAT and CDR2 FQNNGV come from the germline V gene. CDR3 length: 12 residues. Trimming took off 6 bases at V and 8 bases at J, with 11 bases between the two ends. This CDR3 reads CASRSSGDEQFF. The CDR3 DNA follows: TGTGCCAGCAGATCGTCGGGGGATGAGCAGTTCTTC.

The chain has TRBV10-3 and TRBJ2-3; 7 bases are shared with TRBD2. The CDR3 runs 15 residues. Germline CDR1 reads ENHRY; CDR2 reads SYGVKD. Trimming cost V 6 bases and J 2 bases; bases outside gene matches: 8. The CDR3 loop is CAIRPSGENTDTQYF. CDR3 in DNA: TGTGCCATCAGGCCCAGCGGGGAGAACACAGATACGCAGTATTTT.

This chain links TRBV28 with TRBJ1-5; D remains ambiguous. Germline V lookup: CDR1 MDHEN, CDR2 SYDVKM. V gave up 3 bases and J gave up 3 bases, with 12 bases separating them. There are 15 residues in the CDR3. The CDR3 reads CASSFGLWVNQPQHF. Written as DNA, the CDR3 is TGTGCCAGCAGTTTTGGGCTGTGGGTCAATCAGCCCCAGCATTTT.

This rearrangement joins TRBV6-1 to TRBJ2-2; possibly TRBD2 for D (5 bases). This CDR3 region has 12 residues. In germline, CDR1 is MNHNS, CDR2 SASEGT. The V and J ends lost 4 bases and 13 bases respectively, with 13 bases between them. CDR3 loop: CASSGGAGGLFF. The DNA of the CDR3 is TGTGCCAGCAGTGGTGGTGCCGGAGGGCTGTTTTTT.

The chain couples TRBV10-2 to TRBJ2-3; 10 positions agree with TRBD1. This CDR3 has 14 residues. The V gene end was trimmed by 6 bases and the J gene end by 5 bases; junction bases not matched to a gene: 5. The V gene's germline CDR1 is WSHSY and CDR2 SAAADI. CDR3 loop: CASRDRGFQDTQYF. CDR3 bases: TGCGCCAGCAGGGACAGGGGGTTTCAAGATACGCAGTATTTT.

V and J are TRBV7-6 and TRBJ2-2; unclear D gene. Trimming stripped 1 base from V and 2 bases from J, with 5 bases between. This CDR3 is built from 14 residues. The V gene's germline CDR1 is SGHVS and CDR2 FNYEAQ. The CDR3 here is CASSLDYNTGELFF. The CDR3 nucleotides read TGTGCCAGCAGCTTAGACTACAACACCGGGGAGCTGTTTTTT.

The chain couples TRBV9 to TRBJ2-7; 10 bases agree with TRBD2. The ends lost 1 base at V and 0 bases at J; junction bases unmatched: 4. CDR3 size: 16 residues. CDR1 is SGDLS, CDR2 YYNGEE, per germline. CDR3 sequence reads: CASSVSSGGRSYEQYF. Here the CDR3 DNA reads TGTGCCAGCAGCGTATCTAGCGGGGGTCGCTCCTACGAGCAGTACTTC. Complete variable domain (other parts from reference TRBV9 and TRBJ2-7): DSGVTQTPKHLITATGQRVTLRCSPRSGDLSVYWYQQSLDQGLQFLIQYYNGEERAKGNILERFSAQQFPDLHSELNLSSLELGDSALYFCASSVSSGGRSYEQYFGPGTRLTVT.

The chain carries TRBV27 and TRBJ2-2; 8 bases align to TRBD2. Germline-derived CDR1 and CDR2 are MNHEY and SMNVEV (reference sequence). Trimming took 5 bases from V and 3 from J; bases not matched to a gene: 8. The CDR3 runs to 16 residues. Here the CDR3 reads CASSPREGRDTGELFF. CDR3 in DNA: TGTGCCAGCAGTCCCCGGGAGGGAAGGGACACCGGGGAGCTGTTTTTT.

This clone was recorded once. Here the CDR3 DNA reads TGTGCCAGCAGTCTCTTACAGGGTGGAGAGACCCAGTACTTC. The encoded protein is CASSLLQGGETQYF. This sequence joins TRBV27 and TRBJ2-5, with D tentatively TRBD1 (6 bases). This CDR3 comprises 14 residues. V lost 5 bases, J lost 4 bases, and 14 bases lay in between. Germline CDR1 reads MNHEY; CDR2 reads SMNVEV (reference sequence).

V usage is TRBV27 and J usage is TRBJ1-4; the match to TRBD1 covers 8 bases. The CDR3 consists of 15 residues. With V trimmed by 6 bases and J by 5 bases, 8 bases remained unmatched. Germline assignment: CDR1 MNHEY and CDR2 SMNVEV (reference sequence). The CDR3 region has the DNA TGTGCCAGCAGCTACCAGGGGGCTCTAAATGAAAAACTGTTTTTT. This encodes CASSYQGALNEKLFF.

The V gene is TRBV9, the J gene TRBJ1-2, with a possible D match to TRBD1 (5 bases). Trimming stripped 2 bases from V and 2 bases from J, with 13 bases between. The length of the CDR3 is 15 residues. Germline values: CDR1 SGDLS, CDR2 YYNGEE. The CDR3: CASSVTVRANYGYTF. The CDR3 DNA reads as TGTGCCAGCAGCGTCACGGTCAGGGCGAACTATGGCTACACCTTC.

This clone is a singleton in its sample. The genes are TRBV9 and TRBJ1-2, with 7 positions matching TRBD1. After removal of 2 bases from V and 4 bases from J, the junction contained 11 bases not matched to a gene. CDR3 length equals 16 residues. The germline V gene encodes CDR1 SGDLS and CDR2 YYNGEE. CDR3 in amino acids: CASSVNTDRPFYGYTF. The CDR3 DNA is TGTGCCAGCAGCGTGAACACGGACAGGCCTTTCTATGGCTACACCTTC.

This chain joins TRBV27 and TRBJ2-7, with D perhaps matching TRBD1 (6 bases). Germline CDR1 and CDR2: MNHEY and SMNVEV (reference sequence). The ends were cut back, 6 bases at V and 1 base at J, with 7 bases in the middle. This CDR3 comprises 12 residues. The DNA for the CDR3 is TGTGCCAGCAGGACAGGTTCCTACGAGCAGTACTTC. Translation gives CASRTGSYEQYF.

By sample fraction, this clone is medium-sized. This chain connects TRBV2 to TRBJ1-5, with D perhaps TRBD1 (5 bases). The length of the CDR3 is 14 residues. The V end was cut by 2 bases, the J end by 0 bases, with 5 bases between. The germline gives CDR1 SNHLY, CDR2 FYNNEI. In nucleotides, the CDR3 is TGTGCCAGCAGTGAAACAGGTAGCAATCAGCCCCAGCATTTT. Translating gives CASSETGSNQPQHF. The complete variable domain, with remaining parts taken from reference TRBV2 and TRBJ1-5, reads EPEVTQTPSHQVTQMGQEVILRCVPISNHLYFYWYRQILGQKVEFLVSFYNNEISEKSEIFDDQFSVERPDGSNFTLKIRSTKLEDSAMYFCASSETGSNQPQHFGDGTRLSIL.

This chain joins TRBV19 and TRBJ1-5; D ambiguous. The V and J ends lost 7 bases and 0 bases respectively, with 13 bases between them. CDR1 and CDR2 from the germline V gene are LNHDA and SQIVND (reference sequence). This CDR3 comprises 15 residues. In DNA, the CDR3 is TGTGCCAGTAAAGGGTCGGGATATAGCAATCAGCCCCAGCATTTT. This sequence encodes CASKGSGYSNQPQHF.

V is TRBV21-1 and J is TRBJ2-6; TRBD2 reflects the table's D call only, with no check against the DNA. TRBV21-1 is termed a pseudogene. This CDR3 spans 17 amino acids. The CDR3 coding sequence is TGTGCCAGCAGACTAGCGGGAGGGCCGGGTGGGGCCAACGTCCTGACTTTC. This codes for CASRLAGGPGGANVLTF.

This rearrangement joins TRBV4-3 to TRBJ1-5; 9 bases align to TRBD1. The CDR3 has 16 amino acids. CDR1 LGHNA and CDR2 YSLEER come from the germline V gene. V dropped 0 bases and J dropped 4; count of bases not matched to a gene: 4. Written as DNA, the CDR3 is TGCGCCAGCAGCCAAGATGGGACAGGGAGGAATCAGCCCCAGCATTTT. Translating gives CASSQDGTGRNQPQHF.

This rearrangement joins TRBV27 to TRBJ2-1; TRBD2 aligns across 13 bases. This CDR3 region has 16 residues. CDR1 is MNHEY, CDR2 SMNVEV, per germline (reference sequence). The V and J ends lost 6 bases and 8 bases, in that order; junction bases with no gene match: 10. The CDR3 is CASSGTSGIIVDEQFF. The CDR3 DNA reads as TGTGCCAGCAGCGGGACTAGCGGGATAATTGTTGATGAGCAGTTCTTC.

The chain has TRBV9 and TRBJ2-7, with 8 bases aligning to TRBD2. V shed 0 bases and J 5 bases; nucleotides not matched to a gene: 7. The CDR3 has 15 amino acids. Germline CDR1 SGDLS, CDR2 YYNGEE. The CDR3 DNA reads as TGTGCCAGCAGCGTAGTGGGAGGGCGGGGGGACGAGCAGTACTTC. Residues: CASSVVGGRGDEQYF.

The chain has TRBV28 and TRBJ2-4; a weak D match, TRBD2 (5 bases). Trimming pared 2 bases from V and 7 bases from J, leaving 18 bases between. The germline V gene has CDR1 MDHEN and CDR2 SYDVKM. There are 16 residues in the CDR3. CDR3 sequence reads: CASSLEARTVNNIQYF. The CDR3, as DNA: TGTGCCAGCAGTTTAGAAGCCCGGACTGTGAACAACATTCAGTACTTC.

This chain uses TRBV21-1 with TRBJ1-1; the table's D call of TRBD1 was not tested on the DNA. TRBV21-1 corresponds to a pseudogene. CDR3 length: 17 amino acids. CDR3 sequence (DNA): TGTGCCAGCAGCACACCGGGACAGGACCCTATGAACACTGAAGCTTTCTTT. Translation gives CASSTPGQDPMNTEAFF.

This clone has just one count. V and J are TRBV6-5 and TRBJ1-6; 9 bases fit TRBD1. V was pared by 4 bases and J by 8 bases, with 3 bases of the junction left unmatched. The CDR3 has 14 amino acids. Germline CDR1 and CDR2: MNHEY and SVGAGI. CDR3 region: CASSWDRDYSPLHF. The CDR3 nucleotides are TGTGCCAGCAGTTGGGACAGGGATTATTCACCCCTCCACTTT.

This clone was recorded only once. The chain uses TRBV11-2 and TRBJ2-1, with D perhaps TRBD1 (5 bases). This CDR3 is 14 amino acids long. CDR1 is SGHAT, CDR2 FQNNGV, per germline. V was pared by 1 base and J by 5 bases, with 9 bases between. Written as DNA, the CDR3 is TGTGCCAGCAGCTTAGGAGGACACCACAATGAGCAGTTCTTC. Translated: CASSLGGHHNEQFF.

The chain uses TRBV7-9 and TRBJ2-7; 11 bases agree with TRBD2. The CDR3 is 16 residues long. V shed 1 base, J shed 3 bases, and the junction held 5 bases outside the gene matches. Germline CDR1 and CDR2: SEHNR and FQNEAQ (reference sequence). CDR3 DNA: TGTGCCAGCAGCTTAGTTAGCGGGAGGGTCGGCTACGAGCAGTACTTC. It is translated as CASSLVSGRVGYEQYF.

The chain uses TRBV11-2 and TRBJ2-7; tentatively, D is TRBD2 (5 bases). Looked up from germline, CDR1 is SGHAT and CDR2 is FQNNGV. V lost 1 base and J 6 bases, leaving 13 bases between the germline ends. CDR3 length equals 14 residues. DNA for the CDR3: TGTGCCAGCAGCTTAGGTCCGGGATCGTTCGAGCAGTACTTC. Residues: CASSLGPGSFEQYF.

CDR3 DNA: TGTGCCAGCAGCTCCGCCGGAAGCGGGGGACAAGAGACCCAGTACTTC. As protein: CASSSAGSGGQETQYF. This sequence joins TRBV13 and TRBJ2-5; 8 bases match TRBD2. Looked up from germline, CDR1 is PRHDT and CDR2 is FYEKMQ (reference sequence). The CDR3 totals 16 residues. Trimming took 4 bases from V and 2 from J; bases not matched to a gene: 9.

The V gene is TRBV7-9, the J gene TRBJ2-5; 10 bases line up with TRBD1. Germline CDR1 SEHNR, CDR2 FQNEAQ (reference sequence). The CDR3 loop spans 13 amino acids. CDR3 nucleotide sequence: TGTGCGGGAGGTGACAGGGGGCGAGAGACCCAGTACTTC. The encoded protein is CAGGDRGRETQYF.

The chain is built from TRBV7-9 and TRBJ2-2, with a tentative D call TRBD2 (7 bases). The CDR3 is made up of 16 amino acids. Germline CDR1 SEHNR, CDR2 FQNEAQ (reference sequence). V lost 0 bases, J lost 5 bases, and 13 bases lay in between. The CDR3 spells CASSLARGGPTGELFF. The CDR3 nucleotides read TGTGCCAGCAGCTTAGCTCGCGGGGGCCCTACCGGGGAGCTGTTTTTT.